This is a list of T cell receptor beta chains from one sample in a study of Graves' ophthalmopathy and Graves' hyperthyroidism. A single record per CDR3 protein comes from TCRdb applying MiXCR to the multiplex PCR reads. The sample includes approximately 15,000 distinct CDR3 sequences, about half of them seen just once. The sequenced sample was peripheral blood. These receptors came from a woman aged 40 to 50 with stable Graves' hyperthyroidism. Each CDR3 is given with its conserved first and last residue. The order of the fields is CDR3 DNA, CDR3 protein, J gene, V gene, D gene, clone size. A D gene is named only where the DNA matches it firmly. Clone size appears in some rows only: once, few, many, or a class for an expanded clone.

DNA: TGCAGTGCGGTTAGCGGGCCCAATGAGCAGTTCTTC
CDR3: CSAVSGPNEQFF
J: TRBJ2-1
V: TRBV20-1
D: TRBD2
size: .

DNA: TGTGCCAGCAGCGTTTTTAGTGGCGATACGCAGTATTTT
CDR3: CASSVFSGDTQYF
J: TRBJ2-3
V: TRBV9
D: .
size: .

DNA: TGTGCCACCAGCTTGAAGACAGGGGGTGTCAACGAGCAGTACTTC
CDR3: CATSLKTGGVNEQYF
J: TRBJ2-7
V: TRBV15
D: TRBD1
size: medium-sized

DNA: TGTGCCAGCAGCTACCCCACTCAAGAGACCCAGTACTTC
CDR3: CASSYPTQETQYF
J: TRBJ2-5
V: TRBV5-4
D: .
size: many

DNA: TGTGCCAGCAGCTTAACAGGGACAGGGACCCAGCACTTC
CDR3: CASSLTGTGTQHF
J: TRBJ2-5
V: TRBV7-3
D: TRBD1
size: .

DNA: TGCAGTGCAGACAGAGGGGACACAGATACGCAGTATTTT
CDR3: CSADRGDTDTQYF
J: TRBJ2-3
V: TRBV20-1
D: .
size: once

DNA: TGTGCCAGCAGCGTGGGGGACACTGAAGCTTTCTTT
CDR3: CASSVGDTEAFF
J: TRBJ1-1
V: TRBV9
D: .
size: .

DNA: TGTGCCACTAAGCCCCCCCAACTTACAGATACGCAGTATTTT
CDR3: CATKPPQLTDTQYF
J: TRBJ2-3
V: TRBV19
D: .
size: many

DNA: TGTGCCAGCAGCTTATCGGGGGGGATGTGGGGTGAGCAGTTCTTC
CDR3: CASSLSGGMWGEQFF
J: TRBJ2-1
V: TRBV7-3
D: TRBD2
size: .

DNA: TGCAGCGTTGCGGACGGCCAAGAGACCCTGTACTTC
CDR3: CSVADGQETLYF
J: TRBJ2-5
V: TRBV29-1
D: .
size: .

DNA: TGCAGTGCTAGAAAGGGACTAGCGTTCACCGGGGAGCTGTTTTTT
CDR3: CSARKGLAFTGELFF
J: TRBJ2-2
V: TRBV20-1
D: TRBD2
size: once

DNA: TGTGCCAGCAGCTTAGGACAGAGCTCCTACGAGCAGTACTTC
CDR3: CASSLGQSSYEQYF
J: TRBJ2-7
V: TRBV7-6
D: .
size: once

DNA: TGCGCCAGCAGCCAAGAGGGGCAGGGTTGGGGCTACACCTTC
CDR3: CASSQEGQGWGYTF
J: TRBJ1-2
V: TRBV4-3
D: .
size: few

DNA: TGTGCCAGCAACACCGGGACAGGGGAGCGGGAGCAGTACTTC
CDR3: CASNTGTGEREQYF
J: TRBJ2-7
V: TRBV25-1
D: TRBD1
size: large

DNA: TGTGCCAGCAGCGTAGGACTAGCGGGAGGCCACAATGAGCAGTTCTTC
CDR3: CASSVGLAGGHNEQFF
J: TRBJ2-1
V: TRBV9
D: TRBD2
size: many

DNA: TGTGCCAGCAGCCAAAACAGAAGGAATTCCGAGCAGTACTTC
CDR3: CASSQNRRNSEQYF
J: TRBJ2-7
V: TRBV14
D: .
size: many

DNA: TGTGCCAGCAGCTGGACAGCCGCCGAAGAAAAACTGTTTTTT
CDR3: CASSWTAAEEKLFF
J: TRBJ1-4
V: TRBV6-5
D: .
size: few

DNA: TGCAGCGTTGAAGGCCATACGATGGATCCTTGCTTC
CDR3: CSVEGHTMDPCF
J: TRBJ1-2
V: TRBV29-1
D: .
size: medium-sized

DNA: TGTGCCAGCATTAGAGCGGCGGATACGCAGTATTTT
CDR3: CASIRAADTQYF
J: TRBJ2-3
V: TRBV2
D: .
size: .

DNA: TGCAGCGTGTGGACAGGAGGCTACACCTTC
CDR3: CSVWTGGYTF
J: TRBJ1-2
V: TRBV29-1
D: TRBD1
size: medium-sized

DNA: TGCGCCAGCAGCCAAGAGTTCGGGGGGCGAGCCGAGCAGTACTTC
CDR3: CASSQEFGGRAEQYF
J: TRBJ2-7
V: TRBV4-3
D: .
size: .

DNA: TGCAGTGCTAGTTGGCAGGGGGCTGGCTACACCTTC
CDR3: CSASWQGAGYTF
J: TRBJ1-2
V: TRBV20-1
D: TRBD1
size: .

DNA: TGTGCCAGCAGCGGGGGGAGGTCCTACGAGCAGTACTTC
CDR3: CASSGGRSYEQYF
J: TRBJ2-7
V: TRBV7-9
D: .
size: medium-sized

DNA: TGTGCCTGGAGTGGGGGGCCAGGACAGGGCTCGTACGAGCAGTACTTC
CDR3: CAWSGGPGQGSYEQYF
J: TRBJ2-7
V: TRBV10-3
D: TRBD1
size: .